The source of this TCR beta chain is a study of blood T cell repertoires in COVID-19. Repertoires were generated with immunoSEQ multiplex PCR, while TCRdb's copy carries only in-frame clones and drops some. The data hold a few hundred thousand clones, with around 91% observed a single time. In germline, CDR1 is MGHRA, CDR2 YSYEKL. Trimming left V 0 bases short and J 4 bases short, with 13 bases between. The CDR3 length is 16 residues. Sequenced: PBMCs or T cells enriched from blood (not recorded which). The chain recombines TRBV4-1 with TRBJ1-3; D remains ambiguous. This sequence originates from a woman between 18 and 29 years old with acute COVID-19. The CDR3 DNA follows: TGCGCCAGCAGCCAAGATCCGCGGGGAAGAGGAAACACCATATATTTT. Translation: CASSQDPRGRGNTIYF.